The 23 T cell receptor beta chains given below trace back to one sample, sequenced in a study of T cell repertoires in cytomegalovirus infection. Antigen specificity for these receptors is unknown. TCRdb ran MiXCR on the reads and lists one entry per CDR3 protein. The sample lists 650,000 to 900,000 distinct CDR3 sequences, about 30% occurring once. Material: cultured CD8+ T cells from PBMCs, obtained from culture after CMV antigen stimulation. Every receptor here comes from a human donor in good health (CMV status not recorded). Some clones in this sample may be carry-over from other donors' samples.

This clonotype was found many times. The genes are TRBV12-3 or TRBV12-4 and TRBJ2-2, with D perhaps matching TRBD1 (6 bases). The CDR3 consists of 15 residues. Trimming took 5 bases from V and 4 from J, leaving 14 bases between them. The CDR3 DNA sequence: TGTGCCAGCAGTACCCAGAGGGGGAGCACCGGGGAGCTGTTTTTT. Translation: CASSTQRGSTGELFF.

This clonotype was observed a few times. V is TRBV19 and J is TRBJ2-5; 8 bases map to TRBD1. The CDR3 consists of 15 residues. The germline V gene has CDR1 LNHDA and CDR2 SQIVND (reference sequence). V trimming: 4 bases; J trimming: 5 bases; junction bases outside the gene matches: 9. The CDR3 DNA reads as TGTGCCAGTAGTAGCGACAGGGGTCTCTTTGAGACCCAGTACTTC. This codes for CASSSDRGLFETQYF. Using reference TRBV19 and TRBJ2-5 for the parts outside the CDR3, the full variable domain is DGGITQSPKYLFRKEGQNVTLSCEQNLNHDAMYWYRQDPGQGLRLIYYSQIVNDFQKGDIAEGYSVSREKKESFPLTVTSAQKNPTAFYLCASSSDRGLFETQYFGPGTRLLVL.

V usage is TRBV12-5 and J usage is TRBJ1-5; the D gene is possibly TRBD1 (6 bases). The V end was cut by 3 bases, the J end by 9 bases, with 15 bases between. This CDR3 has 14 amino acids. The germline V gene encodes CDR1 LGHNT and CDR2 FRNRAP. The CDR3 bases are TGTGCTAGTGGTTTAGGGGGAGCGGTGGGGCCCCAGCATTTT. It encodes CASGLGGAVGPQHF.

The chain uses TRBV7-3 and TRBJ2-5, with TRBD2 identical over 7 bases. V dropped 4 bases and J dropped 3; count of bases not matched to a gene: 5. The germline V gene encodes CDR1 SGHTA and CDR2 FQGTGA. The CDR3 contains 14 residues. The CDR3 DNA reads as TGTGCCAGCAGCTCAGAGGCGGGGGAAGAGACCCAGTACTTC. Translating it yields CASSSEAGEETQYF.

This clonotype has just a few counts. V and J are TRBV6-5 and TRBJ1-3; D gene uncertain. CDR3 length: 15 residues. Per the germline V gene, CDR1 is MNHEY and CDR2 is SVGAGI. With 2 bases removed from V and 0 bases from J, the gap between germline ends came to 8 bases. The CDR3 DNA follows: TGTGCCAGCAGTTACACCCCGAGCTCTGGAAACACCATATATTTT. It codes for CASSYTPSSGNTIYF.

The chain has TRBV27 and TRBJ2-3, with D perhaps TRBD1 or TRBD2 (7 bases each). The length of the CDR3 is 15 residues. Per germline, CDR1 MNHEY and CDR2 SMNVEV (reference sequence). V lost 4 bases and J 5 bases, leaving 16 bases between the germline ends. The CDR3 region has the DNA TGTGCCAGCAGTTCCCAGGGGGGGATCAGAGATACGCAGTATTTT. Protein: CASSSQGGIRDTQYF.

The gene calls are TRBV27 and TRBJ2-2, with 10 bases aligning to TRBD1. Losses at the gene ends were 2 bases for V and 5 bases for J; bases not matched to a gene: 8. Germline CDR1 is MNHEY and CDR2 is SMNVEV (reference sequence). CDR3 length equals 17 residues. Here the CDR3 DNA reads TGTGCCAGCAGTTTAGACAGGGGGCGCGGATTGACCGGGGAGCTGTTTTTT. Protein: CASSLDRGRGLTGELFF.

This clonotype has only a few counts. This sequence joins TRBV7-9 and TRBJ1-6, with 7 bases identical to TRBD1. CDR1 is SEHNR, CDR2 FQNEAQ, per germline (reference sequence). V shed 1 base, J shed 6 bases, and the junction held 9 bases outside the gene matches. This CDR3 region has 17 residues. The chain's CDR3 is CASSLGPDRASNSPLHF. The CDR3 DNA reads as TGTGCCAGCAGCTTAGGCCCCGACAGGGCTAGTAATTCACCCCTCCACTTT.

This clonotype has a handful of counts. The genes are TRBV11-2 and TRBJ2-3; 14 bases line up with TRBD2. J gave up 3 bases and V 5 bases, and 4 bases lay outside the gene matches. The germline V gene has CDR1 SGHAT and CDR2 FQNNGV. The CDR3 covers 16 residues. CDR3 protein: CASSLWTSGRTDTQYF. Written as DNA, the CDR3 is TGTGCCAGCAGCCTCTGGACTAGCGGGAGGACAGATACGCAGTATTTT.

The chain is built from TRBV12-3 or TRBV12-4 and TRBJ2-7; perhaps D is TRBD1 or TRBD2 (5 bases each). This CDR3 comprises 14 residues. V was clipped by 6 bases and J by 5 bases, with 17 bases between them. CDR3 nucleotide sequence: TGTGCCAGCAGCCCCGGGACCATCGCCCACGAGCAGTACGTC. Its translation: CASSPGTIAHEQYV.

This clonotype was seen more than once but under ten times. The chain links TRBV7-8 to TRBJ1-1; no clear D gene. The germline V gene encodes CDR1 SGHVS and CDR2 FQNEAQ. V was pared by 1 base and J by 0 bases, with 15 bases between. The CDR3 sequence is 17 residues long. The CDR3 coding sequence is TGTGCCAGCAGCTTAGTGGGCTTGTACGGGGTGAACACTGAAGCTTTCTTT. Protein product: CASSLVGLYGVNTEAFF.

The V gene is TRBV19, the J gene TRBJ1-1; the D is unclear. The ends were cut back, 10 bases at V and 4 bases at J, with 7 bases in the middle. Germline CDR1 LNHDA, CDR2 SQIVND (reference sequence). The CDR3 covers 10 residues. The CDR3 DNA reads TGTGCCACCCTGACCACTGAAGCTTTCTTT. Protein: CATLTTEAFF.

This clonotype was picked up a small number of times. This rearrangement joins TRBV4-1 to TRBJ1-2; no reliable D call. The CDR3 contains 14 residues. Between the trimmed V and J ends, which lost 0 bases and 4 bases, there was a span of 9 bases. The V gene's germline CDR1 is MGHRA and CDR2 YSYEKL. CDR3 coding DNA: TGCGCCAGCAGCCAAGATAGGAACTCCTATGGCTACACCTTC. Translation gives CASSQDRNSYGYTF.

This chain links TRBV18 with TRBJ2-3; weak D call: TRBD1 (6 bases). Germline V CDR1 and CDR2: KGHSH, LQKENI. Trimming left V 0 bases short and J 4 bases short, with 17 bases between. The CDR3 consists of 17 residues. CDR3 nucleotides: TGTGCCAGCTCACCACCGGGTTCCAGGGGCCGGGCAGATACGCAGTATTTT. It translates to CASSPPGSRGRADTQYF.

This clonotype was observed a few times. The chain employs TRBV7-9 and TRBJ1-1; tentative D call: TRBD1 (5 bases). The CDR3 extends over 15 amino acids. Per the germline V gene, CDR1 is SEHNR and CDR2 is FQNEAQ (reference sequence). V lost 5 bases, J lost 3 bases, and 16 bases lay in between. CDR3 loop: CASSPLAGSDTEAFF. The CDR3, as DNA: TGTGCCAGCAGCCCACTCGCAGGGTCGGACACTGAAGCTTTCTTT.

The chain recombines TRBV20-1 with TRBJ1-2; D may be TRBD1 (5 bases). CDR3 length equals 14 residues. V lost 4 bases and J lost 0, with 12 bases in between. Germline V gene data show CDR1 as DFQATT and CDR2 as SNEGSKA (reference sequence). Written as DNA, the CDR3 is TGCAGTGCTAATATGGACATCTCTAACTATGGCTACACCTTC. Translating gives CSANMDISNYGYTF.

The J gene is TRBJ1-2, the V gene TRBV18; no definite D call. The V gene's germline CDR1 is KGHSH and CDR2 LQKENI. CDR3 length equals 16 residues. V was pared by 2 bases and J by 4 bases, with 17 bases between. The DNA of the CDR3 is TGTGCCAGCTCACCAGGAATCATAGAAGGGCGCTATGGCTACACCTTC. Its protein product is CASSPGIIEGRYGYTF.

This clonotype occurred a few times. The gene calls are TRBV6-1 and TRBJ1-1; the D is unclear. Germline loops: CDR1 MNHNS, CDR2 SASEGT. CDR3 length: 11 residues. V lost 1 base and J 11 bases, leaving 8 bases between the germline ends. This chain's CDR3 is CASSEVAEAFF. For the CDR3, the DNA is TGTGCCAGCAGTGAAGTCGCGGAGGCTTTCTTT.

This chain connects TRBV24-1 to TRBJ2-5; the D call may be TRBD1 or TRBD2 (5 bases each). Looked up from germline, CDR1 is KGHDR and CDR2 is SFDVKD. CDR3 length: 13 residues. V lost 10 bases, J lost 7 bases, and 18 bases lay in between. The DNA for the CDR3 is TGTGCCACTTCCGGGACGCCAGATGGGACCCAGTACTTC. It yields the protein CATSGTPDGTQYF.

The table lists this clonotype with many counts. V and J are TRBV7-8 and TRBJ2-2; possible D gene TRBD2, 6 bases. This CDR3 has 14 residues. Deletions cut 1 base from V and 6 bases from J, with 9 bases between. Germline assignment: CDR1 SGHVS and CDR2 FQNEAQ. The CDR3 region has the DNA TGTGCCAGCAGCTTAGGAGGAGGGGCCGGGGAGCTGTTTTTT. Translating it yields CASSLGGGAGELFF.

This clonotype has just a few counts. V and J are TRBV29-1 and TRBJ2-1, with D uncertain. Germline V gene data show CDR1 as SQVTM and CDR2 as ANQGSEA. The CDR3 length is 11 residues. Trimming took 3 bases from V and 5 from J, leaving 5 bases between them. The CDR3 DNA reads TGCAGCGTTGAGGGGAACAATGAGCAGTTCTTC. This sequence encodes CSVEGNNEQFF.

This clonotype showed up just once. The chain combines TRBV6-2 or TRBV6-3 with TRBJ2-3, with 12 bases aligning to TRBD2. Germline values: CDR1 MNHEY, CDR2 SVGEGT. The CDR3 has 17 residues. The V and J ends lost 2 bases and 7 bases, in that order; junction bases with no gene match: 10. CDR3: CASSYGLAGPTGYTQYF. The DNA for the CDR3 is TGTGCCAGCAGTTACGGACTAGCGGGACCTACGGGATATACGCAGTATTTT.

There are many counts of this clonotype. The chain recombines TRBV7-2 with TRBJ2-3; 12 bases map to TRBD2. Trimming at V came to 2 bases and at J to 4 bases, leaving 4 bases not matched to a gene. Looked up from germline, CDR1 is SGHTA and CDR2 is FQGNSA. The CDR3 length is 16 residues. The DNA of the CDR3 is TGTGCCAGCAGCTTATGGACTAGCGGGGACGCAGATACGCAGTATTTT. It specifies CASSLWTSGDADTQYF.